This passage covers 29 T cell receptor beta chains from one sample sequenced in a study of immune cell composition in non-small cell lung cancer. Some clones are missing from TCRdb's copy, which holds only in-frame ones; the method was immunoSEQ multiplex PCR. This repertoire shows some 1,700 clones, roughly 72% found once; its top ten account for roughly 4.5%. Source material: lung tumor tissue. The receptors stem from a human donor with non-small cell lung cancer.

The chain combines TRBV9 with TRBJ2-1; 7 nucleotides agree with TRBD2. This CDR3 is built from 15 residues. Trimming cost V 0 bases and J 5 bases; bases outside gene matches: 5. CDR1 is SGDLS and CDR2 is YYNGEE in the germline V gene. The CDR3 is CASSVGLAVNNEQFF. In nucleotides, the CDR3 is TGTGCCAGCAGCGTAGGGCTAGCGGTTAACAATGAGCAGTTCTTC.

The chain recombines TRBV14 with TRBJ2-3; TRBD1 matches at 7 bases. CDR3 length: 15 amino acids. V dropped 0 bases and J dropped 10; count of bases not matched to a gene: 10. In germline, CDR1 is SGHDN, CDR2 FVKESK. In DNA form, the CDR3 reads TGTGCCAGCAGCCAAGACAGGACAGGCCGGAGCTCGCAGTATTTT. It codes for CASSQDRTGRSSQYF.

The CDR3 DNA reads TGTGCCACGTGGGCGGCACTAGGGGGAGAGACCCAGTACTTC. Amino acids: CATWAALGGETQYF. This chain connects TRBV10-3 to TRBJ2-5, with a possible D match to TRBD1 (6 bases). This CDR3 is 14 amino acids long. V shed 10 bases and J shed 4 bases, with 19 bases lying between them. The V gene's germline CDR1 is ENHRY and CDR2 SYGVKD.

This chain joins TRBV2 and TRBJ1-5; 10 nucleotides agree with TRBD1. Germline CDR1 reads SNHLY; CDR2 reads FYNNEI. J lost 6 bases, V lost 7 bases, and 3 bases had no gene match. This CDR3 contains 13 residues. The CDR3 region is CASNRDRGQPQHF. The CDR3 DNA follows: TGTGCCAGCAACCGGGACAGGGGTCAGCCCCAGCATTTT.

The rearrangement uses TRBV27 and TRBJ2-5; 14 nucleotides match TRBD2. J was trimmed by 1 base and V by 4 bases; bases with no gene match: 26. Germline CDR1 reads MNHEY; CDR2 reads SMNVEV (reference sequence). This CDR3 has 24 residues. The CDR3: CASSSLSPWTSGGPTGLIQETQYF. CDR3 coding DNA: TGTGCCAGCAGTTCCCTATCCCCCTGGACTAGCGGGGGGCCCACGGGACTCATCCAAGAGACCCAGTACTTC.

This clone was detected a few times. The V gene is TRBV2, the J gene TRBJ2-5, with a possible D match to TRBD1 (5 bases). The CDR3 extends over 15 amino acids. Germline lookup yields CDR1 SNHLY and CDR2 FYNNEI. V gave up 8 bases and J gave up 4 bases, with 20 bases separating them. The CDR3 nucleotides read TGTGCCAGCCCTCAGGCAGGACCTGGGGCAGAGACCCAGTACTTC. Amino acid sequence: CASPQAGPGAETQYF.

V is TRBV27 and J is TRBJ2-1, with D hard to call. CDR3 size: 16 residues. The V end lost 0 bases, the J end lost 5 bases, and 14 bases lay between the germline ends. Germline lookup yields CDR1 MNHEY and CDR2 SMNVEV (reference sequence). Here the CDR3 DNA reads TGTGCCAGCAGTTTATCTCGGCTAGTAGGAAACAATGAGCAGTTCTTC. Translating gives CASSLSRLVGNNEQFF.

The chain joins TRBV7-2 to TRBJ1-3; D may be TRBD1 (5 bases). This CDR3 comprises 12 residues. CDR1 SGHTA and CDR2 FQGNSA come from the germline V gene. The V end was cut by 8 bases, the J end by 9 bases, with 14 bases between. Here the CDR3 DNA reads TGTGCCAGCTCAGGGTTCCGAGGCACCATATATTTT. Its protein product is CASSGFRGTIYF.

The V and J genes are TRBV5-6 and TRBJ1-5, with TRBD1 as a possible D gene (6 bases). Per the germline V gene, CDR1 is SGHDT and CDR2 is YYEEEE. Trimming removed 1 base at V and 0 bases at J, with 14 bases between. The CDR3 runs to 17 residues. The CDR3 nucleotides read TGTGCCAGCAGCTTGTACAAAGGGGACACTAGCAATCAGCCCCAGCATTTT. Translating gives CASSLYKGDTSNQPQHF.

The V gene is TRBV7-6, the J gene TRBJ2-7, with TRBD2 matching over 8 bases. The CDR3 has 13 residues. CDR1 is SGHVS and CDR2 is FNYEAQ in the germline V gene. Trimming removed 2 bases from V and 6 bases from J; junction bases left unmatched: 3. The CDR3 region has the DNA TGTGCCAGCAGCTTAATAAGCGGGAGCGAGCAGTACTTC. Protein: CASSLISGSEQYF.

V gene TRBV27 combines with J gene TRBJ1-1; D may be TRBD1 (5 bases). The germline V gene has CDR1 MNHEY and CDR2 SMNVEV (reference sequence). Trimming pared 1 base from V and 0 bases from J, leaving 12 bases between. CDR3 length: 16 residues. The CDR3 region has the DNA TGTGCCAGCAGTTTATACGGGGGTTCAATGAACACTGAAGCTTTCTTT. Encoded protein: CASSLYGGSMNTEAFF.

The chain employs TRBV7-2 and TRBJ1-1; TRBD1 matches at 9 bases. The ends lost 6 bases at V and 1 base at J; junction bases unmatched: 6. The CDR3 length is 15 residues. Looked up from germline, CDR1 is SGHTA and CDR2 is FQGNSA. CDR3 nucleotide sequence: TGTGCCAGCAGACGGTCGGGACAGGGGAACACTGAAGCTTTCTTT. This gives the protein CASRRSGQGNTEAFF.

This clone was observed a handful of times. This sequence joins TRBV5-6 and TRBJ1-1, with TRBD1 matching 7 bases. With V trimmed by 4 bases and J by 11 bases, 11 bases remained unmatched. CDR1 is SGHDT, CDR2 YYEEEE, per germline. CDR3 length: 13 amino acids. CDR3 in amino acids: CASSHRTGIRAFF. CDR3 coding DNA: TGTGCCAGCAGCCACCGGACAGGCATTCGGGCTTTCTTT.

The chain is built from TRBV28 and TRBJ1-1; D perhaps matches TRBD1 (5 bases). Looked up from germline, CDR1 is MDHEN and CDR2 is SYDVKM. The CDR3 contains 14 residues. Trimming took off 3 bases at V and 5 bases at J, with 13 bases between the two ends. In DNA, the CDR3 is TGTGCCAGCAGTTTGGGGGGGACTATGACTGAAGCTTTCTTT. Translated: CASSLGGTMTEAFF. Full variable domain (remainder filled in from reference TRBV28 and TRBJ1-1): DVKVTQSSRYLVKRTGEKVFLECVQDMDHENMFWYRQDPGLGLRLIYFSYDVKMKEKGDIPEGYSVSREKKERFSLILESASTNQTSMYLCASSLGGTMTEAFFGQGTRLTVV.

V gene TRBV7-9 combines with J gene TRBJ1-2; the D is unclear. This CDR3 region has 13 residues. The germline CDR1 and CDR2 sequences are SEHNR and FQNEAQ (reference sequence). Trimming shortened V by 6 bases and J by 1 base, and 9 bases separated the two germline ends. The chain's CDR3 is CASSHSVNYGYTF. The CDR3 DNA sequence: TGTGCCAGCAGTCACAGTGTTAACTATGGCTACACCTTC.

This clone was seen only once. The chain joins TRBV7-2 to TRBJ2-5; D is possibly TRBD1 (6 bases). Germline V gene lookup returns CDR1 SGHTA and CDR2 FQGNSA. The CDR3 runs to 14 residues. V was clipped by 5 bases and J by 11 bases, with 21 bases between them. CDR3 bases: TGTGCCAGCAGCCGACAGGACCTTAGACTTGGGCAGTACTTC. This sequence encodes CASSRQDLRLGQYF. Supplemented by reference TRBV7-2 and TRBJ2-5, the full variable domain reads GAGVSQSPSNKVTEKGKDVELRCDPISGHTALYWYRQSLGQGLEFLIYFQGNSAPDKSGLPSDRFSAERTGGSVSTLTIQRTQQEDSAVYLCASSRQDLRLGQYFGPGTRLLVL.

The gene calls are TRBV19 and TRBJ1-4; 7 bases agree with TRBD1. V lost 10 bases and J lost 3; bases outside the gene matches: 8. CDR1 and CDR2 from the germline V gene are LNHDA and SQIVND (reference sequence). There are 14 residues in the CDR3. The CDR3 sequence: CANEATGPNEKLFF. As DNA, the CDR3 is TGTGCCAACGAAGCGACAGGGCCTAATGAAAAACTGTTTTTT. Supplemented by reference TRBV19 and TRBJ1-4, the full variable domain reads DGGITQSPKYLFRKEGQNVTLSCEQNLNHDAMYWYRQDPGQGLRLIYYSQIVNDFQKGDIAEGYSVSREKKESFPLTVTSAQKNPTAFYLCANEATGPNEKLFFGSGTQLSVL.

This chain joins TRBV28 and TRBJ2-7; 12 bases match TRBD2. The V segment lost 4 bases and the J segment 9 bases; nucleotides outside the gene matches: 10. The CDR3 loop spans 15 amino acids. Germline lookup yields CDR1 MDHEN and CDR2 SYDVKM. The CDR3 bases are TGTGCCAGCAGTTCCTCTAGCGGGAGGGTATTTGCGCAGTACTTC. It translates to CASSSSSGRVFAQYF.

The gene calls are TRBV23-1 and TRBJ2-5, with D tentatively TRBD2 (5 bases). The J call is in doubt because the DNA end fits TRBJ2-7 better. TRBV23-1 counts as an open reading frame of uncertain function. CDR3 length: 14 residues. The DNA of the CDR3 is TGCGCCAGCCCGAAGGGAGCGGTGCCCTACGAGCAGTACTTC. As protein: CASPKGAVPYEQYF.

This clone has a single count. This chain connects TRBV18 to TRBJ1-3; D remains ambiguous. Trimming shortened V by 6 bases and J by 1 base, and 10 bases separated the two germline ends. CDR3 length equals 14 residues. The germline V gene encodes CDR1 KGHSH and CDR2 LQKENI. The CDR3, as DNA: TGTGCCAGCTCCGTCGAGGTGTCTGGAAACACCATATATTTT. Encoded protein: CASSVEVSGNTIYF.

The chain couples TRBV5-8 to TRBJ1-1, with 11 bases fitting TRBD1. The CDR3 is 19 residues long. Germline V lookup: CDR1 SGHTS, CDR2 YDEGEE. V dropped 4 bases and J dropped 1; count of bases not matched to a gene: 15. CDR3 sequence reads: CASSPRTGGGGRTNTEAFF. The CDR3 nucleotides read TGTGCCAGCAGCCCCCGGACAGGGGGCGGGGGACGAACGAACACTGAAGCTTTCTTT.

The chain links TRBV7-9 to TRBJ1-1; D is ambiguous. V shed 5 bases and J shed 2 bases, with 18 bases lying between them. The CDR3 is made up of 16 amino acids. Germline-derived CDR1 and CDR2 are SEHNR and FQNEAQ (reference sequence). CDR3 sequence (DNA): TGTGCCAGCAGCCGATCTAGAGAGGCGGTTAACACTGAAGCTTTCTTT. Its protein is CASSRSREAVNTEAFF.

This chain joins TRBV29-1 and TRBJ2-2, with TRBD2 matching over 11 bases. J lost 2 bases, V lost 5 bases, and 1 base had no gene match. CDR3 length equals 14 residues. Germline-derived CDR1 and CDR2 are SQVTM and ANQGSEA. CDR3 protein: CSVTSGGNTGELFF. The CDR3 region has the DNA TGCAGCGTTACTAGCGGGGGCAACACCGGGGAGCTGTTTTTT.

The V call is TRBV5-5, the J call TRBJ2-2; D might be TRBD1 (5 bases). V was cut by 0 bases and J by 1 base, with 7 bases left in between. This CDR3 region has 15 residues. CDR1 is SGHKS and CDR2 is YYEKEE in the germline V gene (reference sequence). This chain's CDR3 is CASSLEGLNTGELFF. The CDR3 DNA reads as TGTGCCAGCAGCTTGGAGGGGTTGAACACCGGGGAGCTGTTTTTT.

The CDR3, as DNA: TGCGCCAGCAGCCAAGCGACAGGGACACCTGGAGATACGCAGTATTTT. This codes for CASSQATGTPGDTQYF. This chain joins TRBV4-3 and TRBJ2-3; the match to TRBD1 covers 7 bases. The CDR3 has 16 amino acids. After removal of 1 base from V and 5 bases from J, the junction contained 9 bases not matched to a gene. Germline values: CDR1 LGHNA, CDR2 YSLEER.

The J gene is TRBJ1-2, the V gene TRBV7-2, with TRBD1 as a possible D gene (6 bases). The CDR3 spans 12 residues. Germline V gene sequence: CDR1 SGHTA, CDR2 FQGNSA. The germline V and J ends were trimmed by 5 bases and 5 bases, with 9 bases remaining between them. CDR3 amino acids: CASSPDRYGYTF. CDR3 nucleotide sequence: TGTGCCAGCAGCCCCGACAGGTATGGCTACACCTTC.

This clone showed up just once. The chain uses TRBV14 and TRBJ1-1; D not certain. CDR3 size: 13 residues. The V gene's germline CDR1 is SGHDN and CDR2 FVKESK. The V and J ends lost 4 bases and 2 bases respectively, with 8 bases between them. This CDR3 is CASSPVINTEAFF. The CDR3, as DNA: TGTGCCAGCAGCCCCGTAATAAACACTGAAGCTTTCTTT.

The genes are TRBV5-1 and TRBJ1-1; TRBD1 matches at 8 bases. The germline CDR1 and CDR2 sequences are SGHRS and YFSETQ. CDR3 size: 15 residues. The J segment lost 4 bases and the V segment lost 4 bases, leaving 9 bases of the junction unmatched. CDR3: CASSPRQGAGTEAFF. The CDR3 DNA follows: TGCGCCAGCAGCCCACGGCAGGGGGCTGGCACTGAAGCTTTCTTT.

The CDR3 region has the DNA TGTGCCTGGGCAGGGGGCGATACTGAAAAACTGTTTTTT. It codes for CAWAGGDTEKLFF. The J gene is TRBJ1-4, the V gene TRBV30; 8 nucleotides match TRBD1. V dropped 5 bases and J dropped 7; count of bases not matched to a gene: 6. CDR3 length: 13 amino acids. Germline lookup yields CDR1 GTSNPN and CDR2 SVGIG (reference sequence).